These T cell receptor beta chains were read from a single sample in a study of blood T cell repertoires in COVID-19. Sequencing was performed with immunoSEQ multiplex PCR; in TCRdb, only in-frame clones are kept and a portion is missing. The profile shows approximately 320,000 clones, roughly 90% of them singletons. Sequenced input: PBMCs or T cells enriched from blood (not recorded which). The receptors here all came from a man aged 60 to 69 who had recovered from COVID-19. CDR3s include the opening cysteine and the closing phenylalanine or tryptophan. D genes are given only for firm matches. Size is omitted from some rows. Given values are once, few, many or a class for expanded clones.

>-|TRBV4-3|-|TRBJ1-6
CASSQSQYNSPLHF
TGCGCCAGCAGCCAAAGTCAGTATAATTCACCCCTCCACTTT
>-|TRBV3-1/TRBV3-2|TRBD2|TRBJ2-5
CASSQIRVLRAGGVQETQYF
TGTGCCAGCAGCCAGATCAGGGTTCTTCGAGCGGGGGGGGTCCAAGAGACCCAGTACTTC
>-|TRBV5-6|-|TRBJ2-2
CASSLLDGRGTGELFF
TGTGCCAGCAGCTTGCTTGATGGGAGAGGTACCGGGGAGCTGTTTTTT
>-|TRBV3-1/TRBV3-2|TRBD2|TRBJ2-1
CASSKSPAGVRANEQFF
TGTGCCAGCAGCAAAAGTCCTGCGGGGGTCCGGGCAAATGAGCAGTTCTTC
>-|TRBV14|TRBD1|TRBJ1-4
CASSQARGPSEKLFF
TGTGCCAGCAGCCAAGCCAGGGGGCCGAGTGAAAAACTGTTTTTT
>once|TRBV27|TRBD1|TRBJ1-1
CASSFRSGGTEAFF
TGTGCCAGCAGTTTTAGGTCAGGGGGCACTGAAGCTTTCTTT
>-|TRBV27|TRBD1|TRBJ2-5
CASRSTGGLQETQYF
TGTGCCAGCAGGTCGACAGGGGGACTCCAAGAGACCCAGTACTTC
>-|TRBV25-1|TRBD1|TRBJ1-2
CASSEWGQGVGYTF
TGTGCCAGCAGTGAATGGGGACAGGGGGTTGGCTACACCTTC
>-|TRBV9|-|TRBJ1-4
CASSAWGEAEKLFF
TGTGCCAGCAGCGCCTGGGGGGAGGCTGAAAAACTGTTTTTT
>-|TRBV18|TRBD2|TRBJ2-7
CASSPTSEYEQYF
TGTGCCAGCTCACCAACTAGCGAGTACGAGCAGTACTTC
>once|TRBV20-1|TRBD1|TRBJ1-2
CSAGTAYGYTF
TGCAGTGCTGGGACAGCGTATGGCTACACCTTC
>-|TRBV5-6|-|TRBJ1-2
CASSLSRQSYGYTF
TGTGCCAGCAGCTTATCGAGACAGTCATATGGCTACACCTTC
>few|TRBV7-2|-|TRBJ1-1
CASSPQGKGTEAFF
TGTGCCAGCAGCCCGCAGGGGAAGGGAACTGAAGCTTTCTTT
>-|TRBV7-8|TRBD1|TRBJ2-7
CASSQDRVGREQYF
TGTGCCAGCAGCCAAGACAGGGTAGGACGCGAGCAGTACTTC